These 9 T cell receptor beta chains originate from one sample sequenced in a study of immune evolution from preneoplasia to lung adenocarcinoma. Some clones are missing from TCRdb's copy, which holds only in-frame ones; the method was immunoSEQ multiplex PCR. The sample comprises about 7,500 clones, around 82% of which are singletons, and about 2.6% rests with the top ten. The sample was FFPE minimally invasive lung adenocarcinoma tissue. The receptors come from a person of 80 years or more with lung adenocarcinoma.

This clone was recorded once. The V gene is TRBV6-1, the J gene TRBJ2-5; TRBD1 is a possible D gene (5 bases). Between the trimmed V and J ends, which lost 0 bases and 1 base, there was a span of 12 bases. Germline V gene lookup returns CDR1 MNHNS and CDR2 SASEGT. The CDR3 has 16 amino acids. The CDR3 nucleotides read TGTGCCAGCAGTGAAGCAGGCAGGGCTCTCCAAGAGACCCAGTACTTC. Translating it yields CASSEAGRALQETQYF.

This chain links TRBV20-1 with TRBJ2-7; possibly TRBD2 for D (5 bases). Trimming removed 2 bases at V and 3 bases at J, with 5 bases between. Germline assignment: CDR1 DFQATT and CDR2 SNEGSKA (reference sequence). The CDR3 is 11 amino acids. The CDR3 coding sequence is TGCAGTGCTAGAACTAGCTACGAGCAGTACTTC. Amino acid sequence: CSARTSYEQYF.

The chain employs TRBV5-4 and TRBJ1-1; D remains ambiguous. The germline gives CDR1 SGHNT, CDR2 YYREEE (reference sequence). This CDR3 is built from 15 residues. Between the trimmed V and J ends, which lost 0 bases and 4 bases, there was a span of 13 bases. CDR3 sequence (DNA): TGTGCCAGCAGCTTGGACGGGGATGGATTCACTGAAGCTTTCTTT. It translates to CASSLDGDGFTEAFF.

The CDR3 DNA reads TGTGCCTCCGGGACAGGGGTAGAGACCCAGTACTTC. Protein: CASGTGVETQYF. The rearrangement links TRBV30 to TRBJ2-5; 10 bases fit TRBD1. Germline loops: CDR1 GTSNPN, CDR2 SVGIG (reference sequence). The CDR3 is 12 residues long. Germline trimming cut 7 bases from V and 4 bases from J; bases unmatched to any gene: 3.

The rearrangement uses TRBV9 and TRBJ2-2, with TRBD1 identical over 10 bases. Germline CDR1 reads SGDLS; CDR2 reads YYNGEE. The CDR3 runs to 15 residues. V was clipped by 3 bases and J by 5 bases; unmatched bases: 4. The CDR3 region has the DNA TGTGCCAGCAGCGCCGGGACAGGGGAAACCGGGGAGCTGTTTTTT. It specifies CASSAGTGETGELFF.

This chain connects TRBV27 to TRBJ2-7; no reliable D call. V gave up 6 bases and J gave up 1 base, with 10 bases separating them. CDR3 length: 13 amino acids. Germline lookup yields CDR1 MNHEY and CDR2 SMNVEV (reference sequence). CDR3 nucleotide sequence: TGTGCCAGCAGGCCGCTAGGGTCCTACGAGCAGTACTTC. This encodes CASRPLGSYEQYF.

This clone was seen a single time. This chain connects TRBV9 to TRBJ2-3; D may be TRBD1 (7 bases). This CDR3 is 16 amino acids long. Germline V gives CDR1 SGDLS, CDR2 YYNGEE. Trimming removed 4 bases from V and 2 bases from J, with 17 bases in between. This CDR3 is CASSTSPTGITDTQYF. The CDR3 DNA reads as TGTGCCAGCAGCACTAGCCCGACAGGGATCACAGATACGCAGTATTTT.

Here the CDR3 reads CASSLAAGGFHEQYF. CDR3 DNA: TGTGCCAGCAGCTTAGCGGCAGGGGGCTTCCACGAGCAGTACTTC. The rearrangement joins TRBV7-2 to TRBJ2-7; 8 bases are a match to TRBD1. The CDR3 is 15 residues long. Germline assignment: CDR1 SGHTA and CDR2 FQGNSA. V dropped 0 bases and J dropped 5; count of bases not matched to a gene: 6.

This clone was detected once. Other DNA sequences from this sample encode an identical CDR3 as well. In nucleotides, the CDR3 is TGTGCCAGCAGTCTCTCACAAGGGGCCGGCACTGAAGCTTTCTTT. Its translation is CASSLSQGAGTEAFF. V usage is TRBV6-5 and J usage is TRBJ1-1; tentatively, D is TRBD1 (5 bases). Germline CDR1 is MNHEY and CDR2 is SVGAGI. V was pared by 5 bases and J by 4 bases, with 17 bases between. CDR3 size: 15 residues.